The 18 T cell receptor beta chains in this list originate from one sample, sequenced in a study of blood T cells in healthy people across ages. Through a sample-barcoded 5' primer and a J-beta primer mix, a second PCR was run for roughly 6 to 12 cycles. TCRdb ran MiXCR on the 5' RACE reads and lists one entry per CDR3 protein. The repertoire has 550,000 to 600,000 distinct CDR3 sequences, around 50% of them found once; the top ten carry approximately 25%. Sequencing was performed on blood. The receptors derive from a man older than 75 in good health.

This clonotype has just one count. The rearrangement links TRBV7-9 to TRBJ2-7; either TRBD1 or TRBD2 may supply D (5 bases each). Germline V gene data show CDR1 as SEHNR and CDR2 as FQNEAQ (reference sequence). Trimming removed 5 bases at V and 2 bases at J, with 16 bases between. The CDR3 has 15 residues. The CDR3 sequence is CASSKTGTEAYEQYF. The DNA for the CDR3 is TGTGCCAGCAGCAAAACCGGGACCGAAGCCTACGAGCAGTACTTC.

A word on this clonotype: A read error may account for a junction end that differs from germline. The chain links TRBV6-2 or TRBV6-3 to TRBJ2-1; 9 bases match TRBD2. The length of the CDR3 is 17 residues. Per germline, CDR1 MNHEY and CDR2 SVGEGT. The CDR3 DNA is TGTGCCAGTAGCCAAGAACTAGCGGGTTCGATCTACGATGAGCAGTTCTTC. Amino acids: CASSQELAGSIYDEQFF.

The chain carries TRBV18 and TRBJ1-1; D not certain. CDR3 length: 14 residues. Deletions cut 3 bases from V and 1 base from J, with 9 bases between. Germline CDR1 reads KGHSH; CDR2 reads LQKENI. CDR3 sequence: CASSPVTANTEAFF. CDR3 bases: TGTGCCAGCTCACCTGTTACGGCGAACACTGAAGCTTTCTTT.

In its sample, this clonotype was seen a few times. The gene calls are TRBV7-9 and TRBJ2-3; 9 bases are shared with TRBD1. Germline-derived CDR1 and CDR2 are SEHNR and FQNEAQ (reference sequence). The CDR3 extends over 19 amino acids. V shed 5 bases, J shed 0 bases, and the junction held 15 bases outside the gene matches. The DNA of the CDR3 is TGTGCCAGCAGCCCTCCGGCCGGGACAGGGTTTCCTAGCACAGATACGCAGTATTTT. Its protein product is CASSPPAGTGFPSTDTQYF.

V gene TRBV21-1 combines with J gene TRBJ2-7; TRBD2 is the table's D call and was not checked against the DNA. TRBV21-1 is a documented pseudogene. The length of the CDR3 is 16 residues. As DNA, the CDR3 is TGTGCCAGCAGCAAAGAGCGAGCGGGAGGCACTGGGGAGCAGTACTTC. Protein sequence: CASSKERAGGTGEQYF.

This clonotype was counted ten times or more. The rearrangement joins TRBV6-5 to TRBJ2-7; D is uncertain. V was trimmed by 2 bases and J by 0 bases, leaving 11 bases between them. The V gene's germline CDR1 is MNHEY and CDR2 SVGAGI. This CDR3 has 15 residues. CDR3 coding DNA: TGTGCCAGCAGTTACGACGACGAAAGCTCCTACGAGCAGTACTTC. The encoded protein is CASSYDDESSYEQYF.

V is TRBV11-2 and J is TRBJ2-1, with D maybe TRBD2 (6 bases). The V gene's germline CDR1 is SGHAT and CDR2 FQNNGV. The CDR3 extends over 15 amino acids. The ends were cut back, 0 bases at V and 8 bases at J, with 14 bases in the middle. CDR3 bases: TGTGCCAGCAGCTTAGAGGGAGGACGACACGATGAGCAGTTCTTC. As protein: CASSLEGGRHDEQFF. Full variable domain (outside the CDR3, taken from reference TRBV11-2 and TRBJ2-1): EAGVAQSPRYKIIEKRQSVAFWCNPISGHATLYWYQQILGQGPKLLIQFQNNGVVDDSQLPKDRFSAERLKGVDSTLKIQPAKLEDSAVYLCASSLEGGRHDEQFFGPGTRLTVL.

This clonotype showed up many times. The CDR3 nucleotides are TGCGCCAGCAGCTTGGGGACGGCTGTCAATGAGCAGTTCTTC. This codes for CASSLGTAVNEQFF. The rearrangement links TRBV5-1 to TRBJ2-1, with unresolved D. Trimming removed 0 bases from V and 6 bases from J, with 10 bases in between. CDR3 size: 14 residues. Germline lookup yields CDR1 SGHRS and CDR2 YFSETQ.

The chain is built from TRBV15 and TRBJ2-7; TRBD1 is a possible D gene (5 bases). The V and J ends lost 1 base and 0 bases respectively, with 7 bases between them. Germline V CDR1 and CDR2: LNHNV, YYDKDF (reference sequence). The CDR3 is made up of 14 amino acids. The chain's CDR3 is CATSRGQTSYEQYF. The CDR3, as DNA: TGTGCCACCAGCAGAGGACAGACCTCCTACGAGCAGTACTTC.

This clonotype occurred many times. V is TRBV27 and J is TRBJ2-6; a weak D match, TRBD1 (6 bases). Germline V lookup: CDR1 MNHEY, CDR2 SMNVEV (reference sequence). V was clipped by 8 bases and J by 1 base, with 9 bases between them. CDR3 length: 14 residues. CDR3 in amino acids: CASCRGSGANVLTF. The CDR3 DNA reads TGTGCCAGCTGCAGGGGTTCTGGGGCCAACGTCCTGACTTTC.

This clonotype appeared a single time. CDR3 loop: CASSVGEENTEAFF. DNA of the CDR3: TGTGCCAGCAGCGTCGGCGAGGAGAACACTGAAGCTTTCTTT. The chain couples TRBV9 to TRBJ1-1, with unresolved D. Trimming stripped 2 bases from V and 1 base from J, with 9 bases between. This CDR3 contains 14 residues. Germline V gene lookup returns CDR1 SGDLS and CDR2 YYNGEE.

This chain uses TRBV5-6 with TRBJ1-1, with 9 bases that match TRBD1. CDR1 and CDR2 (germline): SGHDT, YYEEEE. Unmatched junction bases numbered 9, after V lost 0 bases and J lost 12 bases. The CDR3 spans 14 residues. The CDR3 reads CASSLVPGTGMSFF. CDR3 in DNA: TGTGCCAGCAGCTTGGTACCCGGGACAGGGATGTCTTTCTTT.

In its sample, this clonotype was seen a few times. The rearrangement links TRBV18 to TRBJ2-7; no firm D call. Germline CDR1 KGHSH, CDR2 LQKENI. The CDR3 consists of 14 residues. The germline V and J ends were trimmed by 1 base and 3 bases, with 10 bases remaining between them. CDR3 residues: CASSPRASYYEQYF. The CDR3 DNA reads as TGTGCCAGCTCACCACGGGCCAGCTACTACGAGCAGTACTTC.

This clonotype appeared a few times. The gene calls are TRBV12-3 or TRBV12-4 and TRBJ2-3; 8 nucleotides align to TRBD1. The trim removed 8 bases at V and 4 bases at J, leaving 5 bases unmatched. This CDR3 has 13 amino acids. CDR3 sequence (DNA): TGTGCCAGCCGGGCAGGGGGCCCAGATACGCAGTATTTT. It specifies CASRAGGPDTQYF.

This clonotype was detected once. The chain joins TRBV3-1 to TRBJ1-1; no reliable D call. CDR1 and CDR2 from the germline V gene are LGHDT and YNNKEL (reference sequence). This CDR3 comprises 13 residues. Trimming shortened V by 4 bases and J by 3 bases, and 9 bases separated the two germline ends. The CDR3 is CASSPPPYTEAFF. The CDR3 DNA is TGTGCCAGCAGCCCACCACCGTACACTGAAGCTTTCTTT.

V usage is TRBV7-9 and J usage is TRBJ1-2, with TRBD1 identical over 7 bases. Germline CDR1 SEHNR, CDR2 FQNEAQ (reference sequence). The junction had 12 bases not matched to a gene; V was cut back by 5 bases and J by 6 bases. The CDR3 has 15 residues. In DNA, the CDR3 is TGTGCCAGCAGCGGAACAGGGGAATCTTTCAATGGCTACACCTTC. It translates to CASSGTGESFNGYTF.

J is TRBJ1-5 and V is TRBV28; a weak D match, TRBD1 (6 bases). The CDR3 is 17 residues long. CDR1 is MDHEN, CDR2 SYDVKM, per germline. Trimming removed 7 bases from V and 2 bases from J, with 21 bases in between. The CDR3 nucleotides are TGTGCCAGCACCCAAGGGCGGTGGGGGCCGGGCAATCAGCCCCAGCATTTT. It encodes CASTQGRWGPGNQPQHF.

The sample holds many counts of this clonotype. The V call is TRBV6-5, the J call TRBJ2-6; TRBD1 matches at 7 bases. Losses at the gene ends were 0 bases for V and 0 bases for J; bases not matched to a gene: 5. CDR3 size: 18 residues. In germline, CDR1 is MNHEY, CDR2 SVGAGI. In DNA, the CDR3 is TGTGCCAGCAGTTACTCGACCAGGGGGAGCTCTGGGGCCAACGTCCTGACTTTC. Translated, it gives CASSYSTRGSSGANVLTF.